These 18 T cell receptor beta chains came from one sample sequenced in a study of blood T cells in healthy people across ages (dated by TCRdb to between 2015 and 2016). Library generation was performed with 5' RACE. Sequenced using an Illumina HiSeq 2500. A second PCR of roughly 7 to 11 cycles was performed with a sample-barcoded 5' primer and a J-beta primer mix. Using fastp at Q25 and MiXCR, TCRdb reprocessed the public reads and kept productive beta chains. Identical CDR3 proteins give one entry, which carries the most common genes and DNA. This sample holds more than 1 million distinct CDR3 sequences; 35% to 50% were observed only once. The ten largest clonotypes hold 18% of the sample. The sample consisted of blood. These receptors were collected from a woman aged 55-69 years in good health.

This rearrangement joins TRBV12-2 to TRBJ2-7; the table calls TRBD1, which could not be checked here. TRBV12-2 is a documented pseudogene. This CDR3 region has 14 residues. Here the CDR3 reads CASRRGDRPYEQYF. The CDR3 DNA reads TGTGCAAGTCGCCGAGGGGACAGGCCCTACGAGCAGTACTTC.

The gene calls are TRBV11-2 and TRBJ2-1; 8 bases are shared with TRBD1. The CDR3 loop spans 17 amino acids. The germline V gene has CDR1 SGHAT and CDR2 FQNNGV. The V and J ends lost 5 bases and 4 bases, in that order; junction bases with no gene match: 13. The CDR3 DNA is TGTGCCAGCAGCCATGAACGCGGCAGGGGGCTATACAATGAGCAGTTCTTC. It yields the protein CASSHERGRGLYNEQFF.

CDR3 protein: CASSPLGTRVEGSYEQYF. The CDR3 DNA sequence: TGTGCCAGCAGCCCGTTGGGGACTAGAGTTGAGGGCTCCTACGAGCAGTACTTC. This sequence joins TRBV9 and TRBJ2-7; TRBD2 matches 8 bases. The CDR3 runs to 18 residues. CDR1 and CDR2 (germline): SGDLS, YYNGEE. Trimming took 4 bases from V and 0 from J; bases not matched to a gene: 15.

This clonotype appeared a few times. This chain links TRBV3-1 with TRBJ2-1, with D unresolved. This CDR3 region has 15 residues. V was clipped by 5 bases and J by 0 bases, with 11 bases between them. Per the germline V gene, CDR1 is LGHDT and CDR2 is YNNKEL (reference sequence). The CDR3 region is CASSITLSSYNEQFF. CDR3 nucleotides: TGTGCCAGCAGCATAACCTTGAGCTCCTACAATGAGCAGTTCTTC.

The V call is TRBV7-9, the J call TRBJ2-1; 9 nucleotides match TRBD1. The J call may be wrong; the DNA end is better matched by TRBJ2-7. This CDR3 spans 15 amino acids. Per germline, CDR1 SEHNR and CDR2 FQNEAQ (reference sequence). The CDR3 sequence is CASSLWDREYNEQYF. As DNA, the CDR3 is TGTGCCAGCAGCTTATGGGACAGGGAGTACAATGAGCAGTACTTC.

The chain uses TRBV5-6 and TRBJ1-4; TRBD1 matches 7 bases. Losses at the gene ends were 4 bases for V and 8 bases for J; bases not matched to a gene: 11. This CDR3 spans 15 amino acids. Germline CDR1 is SGHDT and CDR2 is YYEEEE. The CDR3 here is CASSIRQGLTEKLFF. The CDR3 region has the DNA TGTGCCAGCAGCATCAGACAGGGCCTTACCGAAAAACTGTTTTTT. Filled out from reference TRBV5-6 and TRBJ1-4, the complete variable domain reads DAGVTQSPTHLIKTRGQQVTLRCSPKSGHDTVSWYQQALGQGPQFIFQYYEEEERQRGNFPDRFSGHQFPNYSSELNVNALLLGDSALYLCASSIRQGLTEKLFFGSGTQLSVL.

This clonotype occurred once. The rearrangement uses TRBV28 and TRBJ2-2, with no clear D. This CDR3 is 15 amino acids long. CDR1 is MDHEN, CDR2 SYDVKM, per germline. V lost 3 bases and J 0 bases, leaving 8 bases between the germline ends. The CDR3 nucleotides read TGTGCCAGCAGTTTGTGGGTCGCGAACACCGGGGAGCTGTTTTTT. Translating it yields CASSLWVANTGELFF.

This clonotype came up many times. The chain links TRBV15 to TRBJ2-3; 8 nucleotides align to TRBD2. V was pared by 1 base and J by 0 bases, with 6 bases of the junction left unmatched. CDR3 length: 17 amino acids. Germline-derived CDR1 and CDR2 are LNHNV and YYDKDF (reference sequence). The CDR3 loop reads CATSRATGRVSTDTQYF. Here the CDR3 DNA reads TGTGCCACCAGCAGAGCAACCGGGAGGGTCAGCACAGATACGCAGTATTTT.

V gene TRBV5-1 combines with J gene TRBJ1-2; D remains unclear. The CDR3 loop spans 12 amino acids. Germline loops: CDR1 SGHRS, CDR2 YFSETQ. Trimming cost V 2 bases and J 6 bases, with 8 bases left between them. This CDR3 is CASSFKGNGYTF. The CDR3 DNA follows: TGCGCCAGCAGCTTCAAGGGTAATGGCTACACCTTC.

The chain uses TRBV9 and TRBJ1-1; a possible D gene is TRBD1 (6 bases). V was clipped by 3 bases and J by 5 bases, with 11 bases between them. The length of the CDR3 is 13 residues. Germline V CDR1 and CDR2: SGDLS, YYNGEE. In nucleotides, the CDR3 is TGTGCCAGCAGCGCTGATACAGGGACTGAAGCTTTCTTT. Translation: CASSADTGTEAFF.

CDR3 sequence (DNA): TGTGCCAGCAGCCAAGGGATAGCGGGAGATACGCAGTATTTT. This gives the protein CASSQGIAGDTQYF. J is TRBJ2-3 and V is TRBV6-2 or TRBV6-3, with TRBD2 matching over 7 bases. J gave up 5 bases and V 6 bases, and 8 bases lay outside the gene matches. The CDR3 is made up of 14 amino acids. Germline-derived CDR1 and CDR2 are MNHEY and SVGEGT.

This clonotype appeared a few times. The rearrangement links TRBV20-1 to TRBJ2-7, with D tentatively TRBD2 (6 bases). Germline CDR1 DFQATT, CDR2 SNEGSKA (reference sequence). Trimming pared 6 bases from V and 3 bases from J, leaving 15 bases between. The CDR3 totals 13 residues. CDR3 DNA sequence: TGCAGTGCCCTACTTGGAGGGAGCTACGAGCAGTACTTC. Amino acid sequence: CSALLGGSYEQYF.

The sample holds a few counts of this clonotype. V usage is TRBV4-1 and J usage is TRBJ2-4, with a tentative D call TRBD1 (5 bases). The CDR3 covers 13 residues. Germline CDR1 is MGHRA and CDR2 is YSYEKL. V was clipped by 0 bases and J by 13 bases, with 13 bases between them. CDR3 amino acids: CASSQDNRGGQYF. The CDR3 DNA reads as TGCGCCAGCAGCCAAGACAATAGGGGTGGGCAGTACTTC.

This chain joins TRBV27 and TRBJ2-6; 7 nucleotides align to TRBD1. The V and J ends lost 4 bases and 4 bases, in that order; junction bases with no gene match: 7. This CDR3 has 16 residues. In germline, CDR1 is MNHEY, CDR2 SMNVEV (reference sequence). The CDR3 loop is CASSSPRGYGANVLTF. CDR3 in DNA: TGTGCCAGCAGTTCACCCAGGGGGTACGGGGCCAACGTCCTGACTTTC.

This sequence joins TRBV29-1 and TRBJ2-1, with D possibly being TRBD2 (5 bases). V was pared by 6 bases and J by 0 bases, with 12 bases between. Germline lookup yields CDR1 SQVTM and CDR2 ANQGSEA. This CDR3 has 14 amino acids. In DNA, the CDR3 is TGCAGCGTGGGGAGAGCGGACTCCTACAATGAGCAGTTCTTC. Protein product: CSVGRADSYNEQFF.

This rearrangement joins TRBV2 to TRBJ1-6, with a possible D match to TRBD1 (5 bases). The germline V and J ends were trimmed by 3 bases and 10 bases, with 13 bases remaining between them. Germline-derived CDR1 and CDR2 are SNHLY and FYNNEI. This CDR3 region has 14 residues. The CDR3: CASSEVGPGSPLHF. CDR3 sequence (DNA): TGTGCCAGCAGTGAGGTGGGACCCGGATCACCCCTCCACTTT. The entire variable domain, with the rest obtained from reference TRBV2 and TRBJ1-6, is as follows: EPEVTQTPSHQVTQMGQEVILRCVPISNHLYFYWYRQILGQKVEFLVSFYNNEISEKSEIFDDQFSVERPDGSNFTLKIRSTKLEDSAMYFCASSEVGPGSPLHFGNGTRLTVT.

The genes are TRBV20-1 and TRBJ1-5; no clear D gene. The ends were cut back, 8 bases at V and 6 bases at J, with 20 bases in the middle. The CDR3 has 14 residues. Per germline, CDR1 DFQATT and CDR2 SNEGSKA (reference sequence). CDR3 nucleotides: TGCAGTTTTAGTAGCGGGGATCCGGGTCAGCCCCAGCATTTT. The encoded protein is CSFSSGDPGQPQHF.

The chain couples TRBV9 to TRBJ2-5; D is ambiguous. Gene TRBJ2-7 matches the end of the DNA better, so the J call may be wrong. The CDR3 runs 15 residues. Germline-derived CDR1 and CDR2 are SGDLS and YYNGEE. The chain's CDR3 is CASSAEGAGPYEQYF. The CDR3 DNA reads TGTGCCAGCAGCGCAGAAGGAGCAGGTCCTTACGAGCAGTACTTC.